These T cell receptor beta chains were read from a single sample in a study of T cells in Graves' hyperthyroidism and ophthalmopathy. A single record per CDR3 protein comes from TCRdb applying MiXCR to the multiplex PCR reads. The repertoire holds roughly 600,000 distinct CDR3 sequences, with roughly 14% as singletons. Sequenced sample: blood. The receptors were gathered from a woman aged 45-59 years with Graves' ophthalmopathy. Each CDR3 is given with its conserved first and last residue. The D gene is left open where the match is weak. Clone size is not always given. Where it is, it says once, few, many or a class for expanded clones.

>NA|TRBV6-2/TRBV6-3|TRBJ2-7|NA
CASSYSTESYEQYF
TGTGCCAGCAGTTACTCGACTGAATCCTACGAGCAGTACTTC
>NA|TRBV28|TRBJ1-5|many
CASSLLYAVGSNQPQHF
TGTGCCAGCAGTTTATTGTATGCGGTTGGTAGCAATCAGCCCCAGCATTTT
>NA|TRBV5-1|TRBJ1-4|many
CASSLGGANEKLFF
TGCGCCAGCAGCTTGGGGGGGGCTAATGAAAAACTGTTTTTT
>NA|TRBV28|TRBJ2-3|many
CASSYHPSFPGLRDTQYF
TGTGCCAGCAGTTACCACCCATCTTTTCCGGGATTGCGGGATACGCAGTATTTT
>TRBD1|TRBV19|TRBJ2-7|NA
CASRARTGQGNEQYF
TGTGCCAGTAGAGCAAGAACGGGACAGGGGAACGAGCAGTACTTC
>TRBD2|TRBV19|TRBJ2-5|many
CASSQTSGGQETQYF
TGTGCCAGTAGTCAGACTAGCGGGGGACAAGAGACCCAGTACTTC
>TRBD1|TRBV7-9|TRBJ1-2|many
CASSSGTGGYGYTF
TGTGCCAGCAGCTCCGGGACAGGGGGCTATGGCTACACCTTC
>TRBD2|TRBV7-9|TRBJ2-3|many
CASSSGGVGTDTQYF
TGTGCCAGCAGCTCCGGGGGGGTCGGCACAGATACGCAGTATTTT
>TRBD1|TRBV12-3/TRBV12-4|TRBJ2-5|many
CASRWTGSIQETQYF
TGTGCCAGCAGGTGGACAGGGTCAATTCAAGAGACCCAGTACTTC
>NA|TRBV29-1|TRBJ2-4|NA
CSVALIAKNIQYF
TGCAGCGTCGCTCTGATAGCCAAAAACATTCAGTACTTC
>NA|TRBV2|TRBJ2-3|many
CASSEAGVTTDTQYF
TGTGCCAGCAGTGAGGCAGGGGTTACCACAGATACGCAGTATTTT
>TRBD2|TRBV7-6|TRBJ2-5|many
CASSLVGTSGMVQQETQYF
TGTGCCAGCAGCTTAGTAGGGACTAGCGGGATGGTTCAACAAGAGACCCAGTACTTC
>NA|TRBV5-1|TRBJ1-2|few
CASSLTGTSGYTF
TGCGCCAGCAGCTTGACAGGAACGAGTGGCTACACCTTC
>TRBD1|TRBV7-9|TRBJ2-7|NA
CASSFWTGYPYEQYF
TGTGCCAGCAGTTTTTGGACAGGGTATCCCTACGAGCAGTACTTC
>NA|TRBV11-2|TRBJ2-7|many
CASSLSRGEQYF
TGTGCCAGCAGCTTATCCCGGGGGGAGCAGTACTTC
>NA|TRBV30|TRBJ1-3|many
CAWRKSGNTIYF
TGTGCCTGGAGAAAATCTGGAAACACCATATATTTT
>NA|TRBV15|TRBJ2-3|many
CATSSGVRYTDTQYF
TGTGCCACCAGCAGTGGGGTCAGATACACAGATACGCAGTATTTT
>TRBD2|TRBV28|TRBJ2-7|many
CASSLGTSREQYF
TGTGCCAGCAGTCTAGGGACTAGTCGCGAGCAGTACTTC
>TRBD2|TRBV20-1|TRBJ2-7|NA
CSARAIGLAGYSYEQYF
TGCAGTGCTAGAGCTATTGGACTAGCGGGATATTCCTACGAGCAGTACTTC
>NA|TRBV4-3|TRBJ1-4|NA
CASSQDFLTKWGEKLFF
TGCGCCAGCAGCCAAGACTTTCTTACAAAGTGGGGTGAAAAACTGTTTTTT